One and the same sample provided the 19 T cell receptor beta chains below, sequenced in a study of T cell responses to AZD1222 COVID-19 vaccine. The table came from immunoSEQ multiplex PCR; TCRdb's copy has only in-frame clones and leaves some out. The sample includes 100,000 to 150,000 clones, about nine tenths seen only once; the top ten take roughly 7%. This specimen consisted of peripheral blood, obtained on day 0 of AZD1222 vaccination. The receptor source for this set is an adult in good health.

This clone was picked up one time. This chain joins TRBV29-1 and TRBJ1-5; TRBD1 is a possible D gene (6 bases). The V and J ends lost 7 bases and 5 bases respectively, with 15 bases between them. In germline, CDR1 is SQVTM, CDR2 ANQGSEA. The CDR3 consists of 13 residues. In nucleotides, the CDR3 is TGCAGCGCTGCTGGGACACCTGATCAGCCCCAGCATTTT. It translates to CSAAGTPDQPQHF.

The rearrangement uses TRBV5-4 and TRBJ2-1; 9 bases fit TRBD2. The CDR3 is made up of 15 amino acids. Unmatched junction bases numbered 7, after V lost 2 bases and J lost 7 bases. Per germline, CDR1 SGHNT and CDR2 YYREEE (reference sequence). This CDR3 reads CASSFKREDRNEQFF. The CDR3 nucleotides read TGTGCCAGCAGCTTTAAGCGGGAGGATAGGAATGAGCAGTTCTTC.

This clone was counted once. The chain employs TRBV28 and TRBJ2-5, with D perhaps being TRBD1 or TRBD2 (7 bases each). The CDR3 contains 15 residues. The V and J ends lost 5 bases and 1 base respectively, with 14 bases between them. The germline V gene encodes CDR1 MDHEN and CDR2 SYDVKM. For the CDR3, the DNA is TGTGCCAGCAGTGAAAGCGGGACAGTCCAAGAGACCCAGTACTTC. Amino acids: CASSESGTVQETQYF.

This sequence joins TRBV7-2 and TRBJ1-1; D ambiguous. V lost 2 bases, J lost 7 bases, and 14 bases lay in between. CDR1 SGHTA and CDR2 FQGNSA come from the germline V gene. The CDR3 is made up of 14 amino acids. The chain's CDR3 is CASSLTAVQGEAFF. The DNA for the CDR3 is TGTGCCAGCAGCTTAACGGCAGTCCAAGGTGAAGCTTTCTTT.

This clone was counted once. The DNA for the CDR3 is TGTGCCACTGGGATGGGGTACAATGAGCAGTTCTTC. It codes for CATGMGYNEQFF. V is TRBV15 and J is TRBJ2-1; D remains unclear. There are 12 residues in the CDR3. Trimming took off 9 bases at V and 4 bases at J, with 10 bases between the two ends. Per germline, CDR1 LNHNV and CDR2 YYDKDF (reference sequence).

The V and J genes are TRBV5-1 and TRBJ1-1, with TRBD1 matching 9 bases. Germline CDR1 is SGHRS and CDR2 is YFSETQ. J lost 1 base, V lost 4 bases, and 5 bases had no gene match. CDR3 length: 15 amino acids. As DNA, the CDR3 is TGCGCCAGCAGCATAATGGGACAGGGGAACACTGAAGCTTTCTTT. Protein product: CASSIMGQGNTEAFF.

The chain carries TRBV19 and TRBJ1-2; possibly TRBD1 for D (5 bases). Germline CDR1 LNHDA, CDR2 SQIVND (reference sequence). V shed 6 bases and J shed 3 bases, with 14 bases lying between them. The CDR3 covers 14 residues. CDR3 loop: CASRTSGADYGYTF. In DNA, the CDR3 is TGTGCCAGTAGAACCTCCGGGGCTGACTATGGCTACACCTTC.

This clone was counted a single time. The genes are TRBV28 and TRBJ2-7; D unresolved. Germline values: CDR1 MDHEN, CDR2 SYDVKM. The V and J ends lost 6 bases and 2 bases respectively, with 17 bases between them. This CDR3 is built from 15 residues. CDR3 region: CASSPNGRPPYEQYF. The CDR3 DNA sequence: TGTGCCAGCAGCCCCAACGGGCGGCCCCCCTACGAGCAGTACTTC. The variable domain in full, completed from reference TRBV28 and TRBJ2-7, reads DVKVTQSSRYLVKRTGEKVFLECVQDMDHENMFWYRQDPGLGLRLIYFSYDVKMKEKGDIPEGYSVSREKKERFSLILESASTNQTSMYLCASSPNGRPPYEQYFGPGTRLTVT.

The V call is TRBV28, the J call TRBJ2-7; D may correspond to TRBD1 or TRBD2 (5 bases each). V was pared by 6 bases and J by 9 bases, with 18 bases between. Germline CDR1 reads MDHEN; CDR2 reads SYDVKM. The CDR3 is 13 amino acids. The CDR3 protein is CASRTGTQYRQYF. The CDR3 nucleotides are TGTGCCAGCAGAACCGGGACCCAGTACCGGCAGTACTTC.

In its sample, this clone was seen once. The rearrangement uses TRBV7-2 and TRBJ2-3; D is perhaps TRBD1 (6 bases). The CDR3 covers 15 residues. The V gene's germline CDR1 is SGHTA and CDR2 FQGNSA. Trimming took 4 bases from V and 2 from J, leaving 13 bases between them. This CDR3 reads CASSYRWGLTDTQYF. The DNA for the CDR3 is TGTGCCAGCAGCTACCGCTGGGGGCTCACAGATACGCAGTATTTT.

The rearrangement joins TRBV6-5 to TRBJ2-3, with D perhaps TRBD2 (6 bases). V gave up 6 bases and J gave up 1 base, with 11 bases separating them. The V gene's germline CDR1 is MNHEY and CDR2 SVGAGI. The CDR3 consists of 14 residues. The DNA for the CDR3 is TGTGCCAGCAGACGTCCGGGAGGCACAGATACGCAGTATTTT. This encodes CASRRPGGTDTQYF.

The rearrangement uses TRBV6-5 and TRBJ1-1; D gene ambiguous. Deletions cut 8 bases from V and 4 bases from J, with 14 bases between. The germline V gene has CDR1 MNHEY and CDR2 SVGAGI. The CDR3 is 13 residues long. CDR3 protein: CASCDQLGTEAFF. DNA of the CDR3: TGTGCCAGCTGCGACCAATTGGGCACTGAAGCTTTCTTT.

V usage is TRBV7-9 and J usage is TRBJ2-1; tentative D call: TRBD2 (6 bases). V lost 1 base and J lost 9, with 13 bases in between. The CDR3 totals 14 residues. Germline V lookup: CDR1 SEHNR, CDR2 FQNEAQ (reference sequence). Written as DNA, the CDR3 is TGTGCCAGCAGCTTAGTGGGCGGGACTTCTGAGCAGTTCTTC. Amino acids: CASSLVGGTSEQFF. Variable domain in full (rest from reference TRBV7-9 and TRBJ2-1): DTGVSQNPRHKITKRGQNVTFRCDPISEHNRLYWYRQTLGQGPEFLTYFQNEAQLEKSRLLSDRFSAERPKGSFSTLEIQRTEQGDSAMYLCASSLVGGTSEQFFGPGTRLTVL.

The rearrangement links TRBV7-2 to TRBJ2-3; TRBD2 matches at 9 bases. This CDR3 has 16 residues. CDR1 is SGHTA, CDR2 FQGNSA, per germline. V lost 5 bases and J lost 3; bases outside the gene matches: 9. The CDR3 bases are TGTGCCAGCAGCCCCGGACTAGCGAGATCGACAGATACGCAGTATTTT. It yields the protein CASSPGLARSTDTQYF.

The V gene is TRBV15, the J gene TRBJ1-4; D call uncertain. Looked up from germline, CDR1 is LNHNV and CDR2 is YYDKDF (reference sequence). The CDR3 covers 14 residues. V lost 0 bases and J 2 bases, leaving 4 bases between the germline ends. The CDR3 DNA follows: TGTGCCACCAGCAGAGATCTGACTAATGAAAAACTGTTTTTT. As protein: CATSRDLTNEKLFF.

Details on this clone: This sample includes further DNA sequences coding for the same CDR3. This chain joins TRBV10-3 and TRBJ2-2, with 12 positions matching TRBD2. This CDR3 spans 15 amino acids. Germline CDR1 ENHRY, CDR2 SYGVKD. V trimming: 10 bases; J trimming: 0 bases; junction bases outside the gene matches: 3. The CDR3 region is CATGLAGSNTGELFF. The CDR3 nucleotides read TGTGCCACGGGACTAGCGGGTTCGAACACCGGGGAGCTGTTTTTT.

This CDR3 is CASSLRSWERGLVGELFF. DNA of the CDR3: TGTGCCAGCAGTTTAAGGTCTTGGGAGAGAGGGTTGGTCGGGGAGCTGTTTTTT. The rearrangement joins TRBV28 to TRBJ2-2; D is possibly TRBD2 (5 bases). CDR3 length equals 18 residues. Trimming removed 2 bases at V and 7 bases at J, with 23 bases between. Germline CDR1 MDHEN, CDR2 SYDVKM.

V gene TRBV5-4 combines with J gene TRBJ2-1; a weak D match, TRBD2 (6 bases). Germline V lookup: CDR1 SGHNT, CDR2 YYREEE (reference sequence). The CDR3 spans 14 residues. Trimming took 0 bases from V and 5 from J, leaving 9 bases between them. Here the CDR3 reads CASSLAGLHNEQFF. DNA for the CDR3: TGTGCCAGCAGCTTGGCGGGACTCCACAATGAGCAGTTCTTC.

The CDR3 DNA follows: TGCAGCGTTGAAGATCGGCAGGGGGCAGGCGAAAAACTGTTTTTT. Its protein is CSVEDRQGAGEKLFF. V gene TRBV29-1 combines with J gene TRBJ1-4, with TRBD1 matching 8 bases. V lost 0 bases to trimming and J lost 8 bases; unmatched junction nucleotides: 8. The CDR3 length is 15 residues. Germline V CDR1 and CDR2: SQVTM, ANQGSEA.